This T cell receptor beta chain was recovered during a study of blood T cell repertoires in COVID-19. Study-level information: Specimens from acute and convalescent COVID-19 originated in the United States, Italy and Spain. Sample material is recorded as cDNA or gDNA derived from T cells, B-cell-depleted T cells, or PBMCs.

From germline, CDR1 is SGDLS and CDR2 YYNGEE. The length of the CDR3 is 18 residues. V was pared by 6 bases and J by 0 bases, with 12 bases of the junction left unmatched. Source study methods: How many nucleated cells were present was estimated from reference gene primer amplification. Here immunoSEQ multiplex PCR was the method, and the copy in TCRdb shows in-frame clones only, minus some. V, J and clone size derive from that table, while D and trimming were established from the DNA sequence. The sample lists over 50,000 clones; about 81% were seen once. This receptor was obtained from a man older than 75 with acute or convalescent COVID-19. Sequences were obtained from peripheral blood. This chain uses TRBV9 with TRBJ2-3; 11 positions agree with TRBD2. The CDR3: CASTFSGGAGGSTDTQYF. Here the CDR3 DNA reads TGTGCCAGCACTTTTAGCGGGGGGGCCGGTGGGAGCACAGATACGCAGTATTTT. The full variable domain, completed using reference TRBV9 and TRBJ2-3, is DSGVTQTPKHLITATGQRVTLRCSPRSGDLSVYWYQQSLDQGLQFLIQYYNGEERAKGNILERFSAQQFPDLHSELNLSSLELGDSALYFCASTFSGGAGGSTDTQYFGPGTRLTVL.